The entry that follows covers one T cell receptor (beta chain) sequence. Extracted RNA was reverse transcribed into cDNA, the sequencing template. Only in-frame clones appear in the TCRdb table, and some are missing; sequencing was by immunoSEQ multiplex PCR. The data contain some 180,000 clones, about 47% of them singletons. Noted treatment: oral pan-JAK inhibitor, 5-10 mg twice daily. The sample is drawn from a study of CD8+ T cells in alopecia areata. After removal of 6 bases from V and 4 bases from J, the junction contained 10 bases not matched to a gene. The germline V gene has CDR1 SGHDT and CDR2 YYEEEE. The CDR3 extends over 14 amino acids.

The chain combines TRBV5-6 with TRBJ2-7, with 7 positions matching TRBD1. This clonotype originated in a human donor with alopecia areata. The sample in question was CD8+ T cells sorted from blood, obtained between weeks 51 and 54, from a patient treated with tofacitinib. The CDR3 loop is CASTSSDRLYEQYF. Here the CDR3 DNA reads TGTGCCAGCACCTCTTCGGACAGGCTTTACGAGCAGTACTTC.